The 25 T cell receptor beta chains listed next were all sequenced from one sample in a study of shared clonotypes between healthy human individuals. This table comes from immunoSEQ multiplex PCR, and its TCRdb copy is limited to in-frame clones, with some not included. Of approximately 2,300,000 clones in the sample, under 95% were seen once. The sequenced sample consisted of naive CD4+ T cells from PBMCs. Regarding subset: CD45RA+ positively selected. The receptors come from a man between 18 and 35 years old in good health. Some clones in this sample may be carry-over from other donors' samples.

This clone appeared a few times. The V call is TRBV9, the J call TRBJ1-1; D might be TRBD1 (5 bases). CDR3 length: 13 amino acids. With 0 bases removed from V and 11 bases from J, the gap between germline ends came to 14 bases. Per germline, CDR1 SGDLS and CDR2 YYNGEE. CDR3 bases: TGTGCCAGCAGCGTAGGGGGACCTTCTGGGGCTTTCTTT. It translates to CASSVGGPSGAFF.

The gene calls are TRBV28 and TRBJ1-5, with no clear D. Germline CDR1 is MDHEN and CDR2 is SYDVKM. The CDR3 runs 14 residues. The V end was cut by 3 bases, the J end by 2 bases, with 8 bases between. The CDR3 DNA is TGTGCCAGCAGTTTGAATACAGGCAATCAGCCCCAGCATTTT. As protein: CASSLNTGNQPQHF.

V gene TRBV30 combines with J gene TRBJ2-5, with D hard to call. Trimming took off 4 bases at V and 1 base at J, with 16 bases between the two ends. This CDR3 has 15 residues. CDR1 is GTSNPN and CDR2 is SVGIG in the germline V gene (reference sequence). CDR3 in amino acids: CAWILGLGGQETQYF. As DNA, the CDR3 is TGTGCCTGGATCTTAGGGCTGGGCGGCCAAGAGACCCAGTACTTC.

The chain links TRBV4-3 to TRBJ2-1; D unclear. Germline V lookup: CDR1 LGHNA, CDR2 YSLEER. The CDR3 has 13 amino acids. The V gene lost 0 bases and the J gene lost 9 bases, with 9 bases spanning the gap. In nucleotides, the CDR3 is TGCGCCAGCAGCCAAGAGGCTAGGGTTGAGCAGTTCTTC. It translates to CASSQEARVEQFF.

This chain connects TRBV7-2 to TRBJ2-7; a weak D match, TRBD1 (6 bases). The CDR3 is made up of 15 amino acids. Looked up from germline, CDR1 is SGHTA and CDR2 is FQGNSA. The germline V and J ends were trimmed by 1 base and 5 bases, with 15 bases remaining between them. The CDR3 region is CASSLEAGDWNEQYF. CDR3 bases: TGTGCCAGCAGCTTAGAGGCAGGGGATTGGAACGAGCAGTACTTC.

The chain combines TRBV5-1 with TRBJ1-1; D remains unclear. Germline CDR1 reads SGHRS; CDR2 reads YFSETQ. This CDR3 region has 15 residues. V dropped 1 base and J dropped 0 bases, with 10 bases sitting between them. CDR3 in DNA: TGCGCCAGCAGCTTGTTTCCGACCATGAACACTGAAGCTTTCTTT. Its protein is CASSLFPTMNTEAFF.

V usage is TRBV10-2 and J usage is TRBJ1-1; 8 nucleotides match TRBD1. Germline-derived CDR1 and CDR2 are WSHSY and SAAADI. The CDR3 spans 15 residues. J lost 4 bases, V lost 3 bases, and 7 bases had no gene match. The chain's CDR3 is CASSDQGARVTEAFF. CDR3 DNA: TGCGCCAGCAGTGACCAGGGGGCTAGGGTCACTGAAGCTTTCTTT.

In this sample, this clone turned up once. V is TRBV6-6 and J is TRBJ2-5, with 9 bases lining up with TRBD1. Germline lookup yields CDR1 MNHNY and CDR2 SVGAGI (reference sequence). This CDR3 has 15 amino acids. The V segment lost 6 bases and the J segment 2 bases; nucleotides outside the gene matches: 7. CDR3 sequence reads: CASRGGQGHQETQYF. CDR3 in DNA: TGTGCCAGCAGGGGAGGACAGGGGCATCAAGAGACCCAGTACTTC.

The chain carries TRBV6-1 and TRBJ2-3, with D tentatively TRBD1 (6 bases). Germline CDR1 and CDR2: MNHNS and SASEGT. CDR3 length: 15 residues. With 9 bases removed from V and 2 bases from J, the gap between germline ends came to 18 bases. In DNA, the CDR3 is TGTGCCAGTCAACCGGGACACCTACCCACAGATACGCAGTATTTT. Translating gives CASQPGHLPTDTQYF.

The chain is built from TRBV4-2 and TRBJ2-3, with 7 nucleotides matching TRBD2. CDR1 is LGHNA and CDR2 is YNFKEQ in the germline V gene. CDR3 length: 19 amino acids. V was clipped by 4 bases and J by 4 bases; unmatched bases: 20. The CDR3 coding sequence is TGTGCCAGCAGCCGCCGCCCCCCAACTAGCGCGGATGGCCCAGATACGCAGTATTTT. Translated, it gives CASSRRPPTSADGPDTQYF.

The chain joins TRBV6-4 to TRBJ2-1; 7 positions agree with TRBD2. The CDR3 is made up of 17 amino acids. CDR1 is MRHNA and CDR2 is SNTAGT in the germline V gene. V was pared by 2 bases and J by 0 bases, with 7 bases of the junction left unmatched. DNA of the CDR3: TGTGCCAGCAGTGACCCTAGCGGAGCGAGCTCCTACAATGAGCAGTTCTTC. This sequence encodes CASSDPSGASSYNEQFF.

This CDR3 reads CASSPGGLGDQPQHF. The CDR3 DNA reads TGCGCCAGCAGCCCCGGAGGGCTTGGGGATCAGCCCCAGCATTTT. The rearrangement uses TRBV5-1 and TRBJ1-5; D ambiguous. This CDR3 is 15 amino acids long. Between the trimmed V and J ends, which lost 4 bases and 5 bases, there was a span of 16 bases. Germline loops: CDR1 SGHRS, CDR2 YFSETQ.

The chain carries TRBV2 and TRBJ2-3; either TRBD1 or TRBD2 may supply D (5 bases each). There are 12 residues in the CDR3. CDR1 is SNHLY, CDR2 FYNNEI, per germline. The ends were cut back, 5 bases at V and 5 bases at J, with 8 bases in the middle. The DNA for the CDR3 is TGTGCCAGCAGTAGTGGGGGAGATACGCAGTATTTT. It translates to CASSSGGDTQYF.

V is TRBV29-1 and J is TRBJ2-3; 7 positions agree with TRBD2. This CDR3 spans 16 amino acids. Trimming took 3 bases from V and 0 from J; bases not matched to a gene: 9. Germline assignment: CDR1 SQVTM and CDR2 ANQGSEA. The DNA for the CDR3 is TGCAGCGTTGACTTGTTTCTAGCGGTTAGCACAGATACGCAGTATTTT. This codes for CSVDLFLAVSTDTQYF.

The chain carries TRBV28 and TRBJ2-6, with D possibly called TRBD1 or TRBD2 (6 bases each). The CDR3 is made up of 18 amino acids. Trimming cost V 5 bases and J 0 bases, with 17 bases left between them. CDR1 and CDR2 from the germline V gene are MDHEN and SYDVKM. The CDR3 region has the DNA TGTGCCAGCAGTCCCGGGGGCACATTTAGCTCTGGGGCCAACGTCCTGACTTTC. Protein product: CASSPGGTFSSGANVLTF. The full variable domain, in which reference TRBV28 and TRBJ2-6 provide the parts outside the CDR3, is DVKVTQSSRYLVKRTGEKVFLECVQDMDHENMFWYRQDPGLGLRLIYFSYDVKMKEKGDIPEGYSVSREKKERFSLILESASTNQTSMYLCASSPGGTFSSGANVLTFGAGSRLTVL.

The chain recombines TRBV27 with TRBJ2-2, with D perhaps assigned TRBD1 or TRBD2 (5 bases each). The CDR3 loop spans 15 amino acids. The V gene lost 5 bases and the J gene lost 7 bases, with 17 bases spanning the gap. Germline V gene lookup returns CDR1 MNHEY and CDR2 SMNVEV (reference sequence). The DNA of the CDR3 is TGTGCCAGCAGTACGCCCACCCAGGGAGTCGGGGAGCTGTTTTTT. Residues: CASSTPTQGVGELFF.

The chain uses TRBV6-6 and TRBJ2-1, with D possibly matching TRBD2 (6 bases). CDR3 size: 12 residues. Per the germline V gene, CDR1 is MNHNY and CDR2 is SVGAGI (reference sequence). V was cut by 4 bases and J by 7 bases, with 8 bases left in between. For the CDR3, the DNA is TGTGCCAGCAGTTCCAGCGGGAATGAGCAGTTCTTC. Amino acids: CASSSSGNEQFF.

The J gene is TRBJ1-4, the V gene TRBV28; D is unclear. This CDR3 contains 15 residues. Deletions cut 3 bases from V and 7 bases from J, with 15 bases between. CDR1 and CDR2 from the germline V gene are MDHEN and SYDVKM. The CDR3 loop is CASSFLRGGSEKLFF. The CDR3 DNA reads TGTGCCAGCAGTTTCCTCCGGGGTGGAAGTGAAAAACTGTTTTTT. The variable domain in full, completed from reference TRBV28 and TRBJ1-4, reads DVKVTQSSRYLVKRTGEKVFLECVQDMDHENMFWYRQDPGLGLRLIYFSYDVKMKEKGDIPEGYSVSREKKERFSLILESASTNQTSMYLCASSFLRGGSEKLFFGSGTQLSVL.

The gene calls are TRBV5-4 and TRBJ2-3, with D perhaps TRBD2 (5 bases). Germline CDR1 is SGHNT and CDR2 is YYREEE (reference sequence). The CDR3 runs 17 residues. Trimming shortened V by 0 bases and J by 0 bases, and 14 bases separated the two germline ends. Written as DNA, the CDR3 is TGTGCCAGCAGCTTGGTTGTGGGCGGGCCTAGCACAGATACGCAGTATTTT. It is translated as CASSLVVGGPSTDTQYF.

As concerns this clone: Other DNA sequences in the same sample also yield this CDR3. The genes are TRBV30 and TRBJ2-5, with TRBD1 matching 7 bases. The J call could be wrong; TRBJ2-7 is a better fit for the DNA end. Germline assignment: CDR1 GTSNPN and CDR2 SVGIG (reference sequence). This CDR3 has 13 residues. CDR3 sequence reads: CAWSPDRLYEQYF. In DNA form, the CDR3 reads TGTGCCTGGAGTCCGGACAGGCTCTACGAGCAGTACTTC.

This clone came up once. The chain has TRBV6-1 and TRBJ2-7, with unresolved D. With 2 bases removed from V and 0 bases from J, the gap between germline ends came to 8 bases. The CDR3 length is 14 residues. The germline V gene encodes CDR1 MNHNS and CDR2 SASEGT. The CDR3 DNA reads TGTGCCAGCAGTGAAAGGGATAGCTCCTACGAGCAGTACTTC. Translated: CASSERDSSYEQYF.

This rearrangement joins TRBV9 to TRBJ2-7, with a tentative D call TRBD1 (6 bases). The ends were cut back, 4 bases at V and 8 bases at J, with 13 bases in the middle. This CDR3 has 12 residues. Germline V lookup: CDR1 SGDLS, CDR2 YYNGEE. The CDR3 DNA sequence: TGTGCCAGCAGCCTGTCCCAGGGGAAGCAGTACTTC. This translates into CASSLSQGKQYF.

As regards this clone: The same CDR3 is also encoded by other DNA sequences in this sample. The chain is built from TRBV6-6 and TRBJ2-7, with D unresolved. Trimming pared 0 bases from V and 0 bases from J, leaving 6 bases between. From germline, CDR1 is MNHNY and CDR2 SVGAGI (reference sequence). The CDR3 spans 14 residues. CDR3 coding DNA: TGTGCCAGCAGTTACTCAGGCGGCTCCTACGAGCAGTACTTC. This sequence encodes CASSYSGGSYEQYF.

V and J are TRBV4-1 and TRBJ2-1; D possibly corresponds to TRBD2 (6 bases). Trimming stripped 0 bases from V and 5 bases from J, with 20 bases between. The CDR3 is 18 residues long. The germline CDR1 and CDR2 sequences are MGHRA and YSYEKL. The CDR3 bases are TGCGCCAGCAGCCAAGACCCCTCGGCGGGATTATCTAACAATGAGCAGTTCTTC. Protein product: CASSQDPSAGLSNNEQFF.

The chain uses TRBV7-2 and TRBJ2-1; D possibly matches TRBD1 or TRBD2 (5 bases each). This CDR3 comprises 17 residues. The V gene's germline CDR1 is SGHTA and CDR2 FQGNSA. The V gene lost 2 bases and the J gene lost 4 bases, with 18 bases spanning the gap. The CDR3 bases are TGTGCCAGCAGCTTACATAGCCGGGGCGTGAATTACAATGAGCAGTTCTTC. Translating it yields CASSLHSRGVNYNEQFF. The full variable domain, with the rest looked up from reference TRBV7-2 and TRBJ2-1, is GAGVSQSPSNKVTEKGKDVELRCDPISGHTALYWYRQSLGQGLEFLIYFQGNSAPDKSGLPSDRFSAERTGGSVSTLTIQRTQQEDSAVYLCASSLHSRGVNYNEQFFGPGTRLTVL.